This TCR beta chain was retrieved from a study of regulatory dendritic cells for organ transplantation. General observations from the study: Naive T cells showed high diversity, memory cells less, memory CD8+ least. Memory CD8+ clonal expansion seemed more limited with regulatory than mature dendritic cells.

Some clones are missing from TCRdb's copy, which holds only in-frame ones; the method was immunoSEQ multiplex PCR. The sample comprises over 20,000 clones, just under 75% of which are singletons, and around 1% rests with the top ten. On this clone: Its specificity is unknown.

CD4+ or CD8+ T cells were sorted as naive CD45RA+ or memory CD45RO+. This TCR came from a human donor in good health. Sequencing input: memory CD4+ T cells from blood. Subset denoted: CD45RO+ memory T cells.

For the CDR3, the DNA is TGTGCCAGCAGCCAAGGGGGGGGCGGCCTCTATGGCTACACCTTC. This sequence encodes CASSQGGGGLYGYTF. The chain uses TRBV14 and TRBJ1-2; a weak D match, TRBD1 (6 bases). This CDR3 contains 15 residues. Trimming took off 1 base at V and 4 bases at J, with 13 bases between the two ends. Germline CDR1 SGHDN, CDR2 FVKESK.